This TCR beta chain appears in the sequencing data of a study of OX40 agonist ivuxolimab in advanced cancers. About the research overall: The study gave patients intravenous ivuxolimab at 0.01 to 10 mg/kg every 2 weeks. Those enrolled were roughly 85% male, with a mean age of roughly 62 years and ages from about 20 to 80. Whole-study findings and limits: Expanded clones were, on average, more numerous in CD8+ T cells than in CD4+.

Method: immunoSEQ multiplex PCR; TCRdb's copy keeps in-frame clones and lacks some. Of tens of thousands of clones in the sample, approximately 92% were seen once. Losses at the gene ends were 0 bases for V and 6 bases for J; bases not matched to a gene: 9. Germline V lookup: CDR1 SGHAT, CDR2 FQNNGV. This CDR3 is 17 amino acids long. A note on this clone: Its target is unknown.

The starting material was CD4+ or CD8+ T cells sorted from blood, obtained in a trial of the OX40 agonist ivuxolimab. The J gene is TRBJ2-3, the V gene TRBV11-2, with 10 bases identical to TRBD1. The origin of this receptor is an adult with an advanced solid tumor such as melanoma, head and neck, liver or kidney cancer. CDR3 in amino acids: CASSLDRQGARADTQYF. The CDR3 nucleotides are TGTGCCAGCAGCTTAGACCGACAGGGGGCGCGGGCGGATACGCAGTATTTT.